Sequencing of this T cell receptor (beta chain) was carried out in a study of blood T cell repertoires in COVID-19. Across the study: Samples representing acute and convalescent COVID-19 were sourced from the United States, Italy and Spain. Nucleic acid was either cDNA or gDNA, and it came from T cells, B-cell-depleted T cells, or PBMCs.

In the original workflow: Reference gene primers were amplified, and this amplification served to estimate nucleated cell counts. Here immunoSEQ multiplex PCR was the method, and the copy in TCRdb shows in-frame clones only, minus some. The V and J calls and clone size were taken over from that table, and D and trimming were inferred from the DNA. This table has about 530,000 clones, roughly nine tenths appearing once. Trimming removed 4 bases from V and 7 bases from J; junction bases left unmatched: 4. The CDR3 loop spans 14 amino acids. Germline V gene sequence: CDR1 LGHNA, CDR2 YNFKEQ. Patients from Seattle were sampled longitudinally, starting during active infection.

This TCR was sampled from a woman in her fifties or sixties with COVID-19, enrolled during active disease. The rearrangement links TRBV4-2 to TRBJ2-3; 11 positions agree with TRBD2. The sample was peripheral blood. In DNA, the CDR3 is TGTGCCAGCAGCCCCGGGACTAGCGGACATACGCAGTATTTT. This sequence encodes CASSPGTSGHTQYF.